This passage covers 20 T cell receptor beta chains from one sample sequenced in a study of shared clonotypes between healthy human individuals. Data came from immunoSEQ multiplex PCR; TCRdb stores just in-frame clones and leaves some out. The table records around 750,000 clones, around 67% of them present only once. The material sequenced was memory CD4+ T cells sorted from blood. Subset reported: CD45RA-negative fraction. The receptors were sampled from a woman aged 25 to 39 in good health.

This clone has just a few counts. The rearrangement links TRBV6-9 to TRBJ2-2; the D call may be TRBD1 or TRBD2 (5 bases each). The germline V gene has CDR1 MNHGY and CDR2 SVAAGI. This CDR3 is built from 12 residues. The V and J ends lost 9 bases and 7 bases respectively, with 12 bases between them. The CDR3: CASGLGDGELFF. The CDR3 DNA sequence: TGTGCCAGTGGGCTGGGGGACGGGGAGCTGTTTTTT.

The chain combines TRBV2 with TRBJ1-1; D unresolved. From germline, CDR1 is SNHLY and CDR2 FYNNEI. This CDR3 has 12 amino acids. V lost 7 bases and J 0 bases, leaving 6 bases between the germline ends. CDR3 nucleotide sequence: TGTGCCAGCAATAGGTTGAACACTGAAGCTTTCTTT. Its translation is CASNRLNTEAFF.

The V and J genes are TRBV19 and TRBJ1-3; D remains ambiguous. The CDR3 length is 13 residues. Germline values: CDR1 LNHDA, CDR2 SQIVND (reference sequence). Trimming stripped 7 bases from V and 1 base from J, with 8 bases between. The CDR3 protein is CASTEQSGNTIYF. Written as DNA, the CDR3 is TGTGCCAGTACGGAACAGTCTGGAAACACCATATATTTT. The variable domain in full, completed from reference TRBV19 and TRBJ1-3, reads DGGITQSPKYLFRKEGQNVTLSCEQNLNHDAMYWYRQDPGQGLRLIYYSQIVNDFQKGDIAEGYSVSREKKESFPLTVTSAQKNPTAFYLCASTEQSGNTIYFGEGSWLTVV.

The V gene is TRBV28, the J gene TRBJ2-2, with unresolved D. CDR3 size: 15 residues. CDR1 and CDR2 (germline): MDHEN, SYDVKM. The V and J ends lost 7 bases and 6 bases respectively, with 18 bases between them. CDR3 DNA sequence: TGTGCCAGCAAATCCTATAGGGTGTTCGCCGGGGAGCTGTTTTTT. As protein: CASKSYRVFAGELFF.

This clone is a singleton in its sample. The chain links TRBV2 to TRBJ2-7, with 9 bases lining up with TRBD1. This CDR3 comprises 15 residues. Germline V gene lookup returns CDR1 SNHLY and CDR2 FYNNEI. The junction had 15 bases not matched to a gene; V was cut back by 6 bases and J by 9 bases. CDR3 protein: CASSFDRDRARSQYF. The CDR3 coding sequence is TGTGCCAGCAGCTTTGACCGGGACAGGGCCCGTTCGCAGTACTTC.

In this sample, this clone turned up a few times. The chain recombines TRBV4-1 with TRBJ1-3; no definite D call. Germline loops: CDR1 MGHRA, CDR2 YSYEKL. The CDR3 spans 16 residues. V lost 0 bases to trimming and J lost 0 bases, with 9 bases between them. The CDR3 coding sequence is TGCGCCAGCAGCCAAGACCTCCTCTTCTCTGGAAACACCATATATTTT. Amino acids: CASSQDLLFSGNTIYF.

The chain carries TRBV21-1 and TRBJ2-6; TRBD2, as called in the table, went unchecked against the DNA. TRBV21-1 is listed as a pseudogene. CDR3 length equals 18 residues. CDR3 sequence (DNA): TGTGCCAGCAGCCAAGTTCGGGGAGAGGTCTCTGGGGCCAACGTCCTGACTTTC. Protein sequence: CASSQVRGEVSGANVLTF.

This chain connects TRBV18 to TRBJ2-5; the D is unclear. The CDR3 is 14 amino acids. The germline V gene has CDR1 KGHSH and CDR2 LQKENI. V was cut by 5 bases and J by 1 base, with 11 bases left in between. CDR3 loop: CASSGSPSQETQYF. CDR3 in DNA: TGTGCCAGCTCAGGCTCTCCCTCCCAAGAGACCCAGTACTTC.

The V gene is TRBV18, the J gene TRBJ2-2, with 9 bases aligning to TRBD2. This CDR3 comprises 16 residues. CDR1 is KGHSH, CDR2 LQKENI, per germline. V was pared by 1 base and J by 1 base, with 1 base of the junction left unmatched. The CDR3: CASSPRLAENTGELFF. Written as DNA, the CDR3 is TGTGCCAGCTCACCACGACTAGCGGAGAACACCGGGGAGCTGTTTTTT. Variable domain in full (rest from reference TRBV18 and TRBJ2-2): NAGVMQNPRHLVRRRGQEARLRCSPMKGHSHVYWYRQLPEEGLKFMVYLQKENIIDESGMPKERFSAEFPKEGPSILRIQQVVRGDSAAYFCASSPRLAENTGELFFGEGSRLTVL.

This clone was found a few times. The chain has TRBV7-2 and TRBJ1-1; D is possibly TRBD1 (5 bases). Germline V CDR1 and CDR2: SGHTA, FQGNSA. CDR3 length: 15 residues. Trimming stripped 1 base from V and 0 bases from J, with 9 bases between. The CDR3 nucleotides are TGTGCCAGCAGCTTAGAACGCAGGGTGAACACTGAAGCTTTCTTT. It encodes CASSLERRVNTEAFF. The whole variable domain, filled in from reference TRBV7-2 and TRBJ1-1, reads GAGVSQSPSNKVTEKGKDVELRCDPISGHTALYWYRQSLGQGLEFLIYFQGNSAPDKSGLPSDRFSAERTGGSVSTLTIQRTQQEDSAVYLCASSLERRVNTEAFFGQGTRLTVV.

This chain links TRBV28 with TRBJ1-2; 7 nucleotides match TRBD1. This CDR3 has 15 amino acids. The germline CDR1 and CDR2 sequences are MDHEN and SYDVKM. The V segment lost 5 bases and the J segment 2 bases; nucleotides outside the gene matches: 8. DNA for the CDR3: TGTGCCAGCAGTACCGGGGCAGGGGGGAACTATGGCTACACCTTC. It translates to CASSTGAGGNYGYTF.

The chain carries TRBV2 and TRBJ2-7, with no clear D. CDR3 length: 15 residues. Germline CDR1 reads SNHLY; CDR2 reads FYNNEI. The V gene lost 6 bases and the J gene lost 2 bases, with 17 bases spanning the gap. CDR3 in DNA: TGTGCCAGCAGCCCGACGGGTGGGGTCCCCTACGAGCAGTACTTC. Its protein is CASSPTGGVPYEQYF.

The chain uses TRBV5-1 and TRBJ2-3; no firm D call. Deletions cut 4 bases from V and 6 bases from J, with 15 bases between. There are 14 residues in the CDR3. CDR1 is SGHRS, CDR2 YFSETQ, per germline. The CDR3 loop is CASSRGQPRDTQYF. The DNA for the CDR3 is TGCGCCAGCAGCCGAGGCCAACCGAGGGATACGCAGTATTTT.

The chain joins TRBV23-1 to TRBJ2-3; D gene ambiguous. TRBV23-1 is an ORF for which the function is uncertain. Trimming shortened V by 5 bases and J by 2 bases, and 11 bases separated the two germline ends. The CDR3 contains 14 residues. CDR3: CASSFLQITDTQYF. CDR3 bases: TGCGCCAGCAGTTTTCTACAGATCACAGATACGCAGTATTTT.

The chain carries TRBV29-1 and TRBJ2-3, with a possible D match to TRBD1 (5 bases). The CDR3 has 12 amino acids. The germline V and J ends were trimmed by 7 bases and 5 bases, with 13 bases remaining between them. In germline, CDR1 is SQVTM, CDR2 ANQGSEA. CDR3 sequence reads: CSARQTQDTQYF. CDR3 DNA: TGCAGCGCACGACAGACCCAAGATACGCAGTATTTT.

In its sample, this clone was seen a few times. CDR3 in DNA: TGTGCCAGCAGCCGTACCGGGACTGCTCAATACTTC. It translates to CASSRTGTAQYF. This sequence joins TRBV14 and TRBJ2-7, with D possibly TRBD2 on 6 matching bases. CDR1 and CDR2 from the germline V gene are SGHDN and FVKESK. V was cut by 4 bases and J by 13 bases, with 17 bases left in between. The CDR3 is 12 amino acids.

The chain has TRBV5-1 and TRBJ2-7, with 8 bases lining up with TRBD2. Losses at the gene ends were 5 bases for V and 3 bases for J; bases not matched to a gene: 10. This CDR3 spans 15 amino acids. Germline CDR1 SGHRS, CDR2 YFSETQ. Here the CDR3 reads CASSPGGAGNYEQYF. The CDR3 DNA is TGCGCCAGCAGTCCCGGGGGGGCAGGGAACTACGAGCAGTACTTC.

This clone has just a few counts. As DNA, the CDR3 is TGTGCCAGCAGCTTAGGGCGGGACAGCGACTTGGGGGCAGATACGCAGTATTTT. This encodes CASSLGRDSDLGADTQYF. The chain is built from TRBV13 and TRBJ2-3; D perhaps matches TRBD1 (7 bases). Trimming stripped 0 bases from V and 4 bases from J, with 20 bases between. This CDR3 spans 18 amino acids. Germline V CDR1 and CDR2: PRHDT, FYEKMQ (reference sequence). The variable domain in full, with the rest retrieved from reference TRBV13 and TRBJ2-3, is AAGVIQSPRHLIKEKRETATLKCYPIPRHDTVYWYQQGPGQDPQFLISFYEKMQSDKGSIPDRFSAQQFSDYHSELNMSSLELGDSALYFCASSLGRDSDLGADTQYFGPGTRLTVL.

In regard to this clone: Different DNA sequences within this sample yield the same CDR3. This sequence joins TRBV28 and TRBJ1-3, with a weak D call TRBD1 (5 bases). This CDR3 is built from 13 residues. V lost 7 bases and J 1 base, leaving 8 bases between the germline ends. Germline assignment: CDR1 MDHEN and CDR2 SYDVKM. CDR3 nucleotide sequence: TGTGCCAGCATTAGGGGATCTGGAAACACCATATATTTT. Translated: CASIRGSGNTIYF.

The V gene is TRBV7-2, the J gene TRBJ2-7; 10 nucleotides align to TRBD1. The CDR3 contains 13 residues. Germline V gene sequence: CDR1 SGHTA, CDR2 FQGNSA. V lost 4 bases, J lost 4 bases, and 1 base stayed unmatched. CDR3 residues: CASSWTGGYEQYF. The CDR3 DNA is TGTGCCAGCAGCTGGACAGGGGGTTACGAGCAGTACTTC.